This is a list of T cell receptor beta chains from one sample in a study of spatial heterogeneity in lung cancer. TCRdb recomputed calls from the 5' RACE reads with MiXCR, one row per CDR3 protein. This table holds approximately 40,000 distinct CDR3 sequences, approximately 7.5% found once. The input for sequencing was PBMCs, taken at surgery. Receptors originate from a male donor with early-stage non-small cell lung cancer. Each CDR3 is given with its conserved first and last residue. A D gene is named only where the DNA matches it firmly. Not all rows give a size; the values are once, few, many and, for expanded clones, a class.

V gene: TRBV7-2
clone size: many
D gene: -
J gene: TRBJ2-3
CDR3 DNA: TGTGCCAGCAGCCCCTGGGAGTACTACCGGGGCACAGATACGCAGTATTTT
CDR3 protein: CASSPWEYYRGTDTQYF

V gene: TRBV7-8
clone size: many
D gene: -
J gene: TRBJ2-5
CDR3 DNA: TGTGCCAGCAGCTTCCTTACCACGTACCAAGAGACCCAGTACTTC
CDR3 protein: CASSFLTTYQETQYF

V gene: TRBV5-6
clone size: -
D gene: -
J gene: TRBJ2-2
CDR3 DNA: TGTGCCAGCAGCTTGGATCGTAGGTACCCGAACACCGGGGAGCTGTTTTTT
CDR3 protein: CASSLDRRYPNTGELFF

V gene: TRBV5-1
clone size: many
D gene: -
J gene: TRBJ1-1
CDR3 DNA: TGCGCCAGCCGGTGGGCAGTTGACACTGAAGCTTTCTTT
CDR3 protein: CASRWAVDTEAFF

V gene: TRBV15
clone size: many
D gene: TRBD1
J gene: TRBJ2-2
CDR3 DNA: TGTGCCACCAGTAAGGACAGGGGAAGGACCGGGGAGCTGTTTTTT
CDR3 protein: CATSKDRGRTGELFF

V gene: TRBV12-3/TRBV12-4
clone size: many
D gene: TRBD1
J gene: TRBJ1-6
CDR3 DNA: TGTGCCAGCAGCACAGGGACAGGAGTTTCGGCCCTCCACTTT
CDR3 protein: CASSTGTGVSALHF

V gene: TRBV11-2
clone size: -
D gene: -
J gene: TRBJ2-1
CDR3 DNA: TGTGCCAGCAGCTTTTCCACCAATGAGCAGTTCTTC
CDR3 protein: CASSFSTNEQFF

V gene: TRBV6-5
clone size: medium-sized
D gene: -
J gene: TRBJ2-5
CDR3 DNA: TGTGCCAGCAGTTTGCAGGGTGAGACCCAGTACTTC
CDR3 protein: CASSLQGETQYF

V gene: TRBV6-5
clone size: many
D gene: -
J gene: TRBJ2-5
CDR3 DNA: TGTGCCAGCAGATCCACAGGGTTGGGAGAGACCCAGTACTTC
CDR3 protein: CASRSTGLGETQYF

V gene: TRBV4-3
clone size: -
D gene: -
J gene: TRBJ1-4
CDR3 DNA: TGCGCCAGCAGCCAGACGGGGGCGGAGGAAAAACTGTTTTTT
CDR3 protein: CASSQTGAEEKLFF

V gene: TRBV4-3
clone size: many
D gene: TRBD2
J gene: TRBJ2-1
CDR3 DNA: TGCGCCAGCAGCCAAGATAGAGCGGGAAATGAGCAGTTCTTC
CDR3 protein: CASSQDRAGNEQFF

V gene: TRBV5-1
clone size: many
D gene: -
J gene: TRBJ1-2
CDR3 DNA: TGCGCCAGCAGCTTGGTTACAGGGATGGAGGCTGGCTACACCTTC
CDR3 protein: CASSLVTGMEAGYTF

V gene: TRBV2
clone size: many
D gene: TRBD2
J gene: TRBJ2-1
CDR3 DNA: TGTGCCAGCAGTGGAGACGGTCTAGCGGGAGCTGAGCAGTTCTTC
CDR3 protein: CASSGDGLAGAEQFF

V gene: TRBV28
clone size: many
D gene: TRBD1
J gene: TRBJ1-1
CDR3 DNA: TGTGCCAGCAGTGGATCCTCGGGACAGAGATACACTGAAGCTTTCTTT
CDR3 protein: CASSGSSGQRYTEAFF

V gene: TRBV11-2
clone size: many
D gene: TRBD1
J gene: TRBJ1-1
CDR3 DNA: TGTGCCAGCGCCCTAACTCCCGGGACAGGGAGCACTGAAGCTTTCTTT
CDR3 protein: CASALTPGTGSTEAFF

V gene: TRBV7-9
clone size: many
D gene: TRBD1
J gene: TRBJ1-2
CDR3 DNA: TGTGCCAGCAGCCCAAGGACAGGGTTGAACTATGGCTACACCTTC
CDR3 protein: CASSPRTGLNYGYTF

V gene: TRBV3-1
clone size: many
D gene: -
J gene: TRBJ1-2
CDR3 DNA: TGTGCCAGCAGCCAAGTGAGGTCTTCCTATGGCTACACCTTC
CDR3 protein: CASSQVRSSYGYTF

V gene: TRBV4-2
clone size: many
D gene: -
J gene: TRBJ1-2
CDR3 DNA: TGTGCCAGCAGCCAAGATTCGGCAGGGACCTCCAAAGGCTACACCTTC
CDR3 protein: CASSQDSAGTSKGYTF

V gene: TRBV4-2
clone size: -
D gene: TRBD1
J gene: TRBJ1-4
CDR3 DNA: TGTGCCAGCAGCCAAGTAGGGGGACAGGATGAAAAACTGTTTTTT
CDR3 protein: CASSQVGGQDEKLFF

V gene: TRBV7-3
clone size: many
D gene: -
J gene: TRBJ2-3
CDR3 DNA: TGTGCCAGCAGCTTAGTAGCGGGCACAGATACGCAGTATTTT
CDR3 protein: CASSLVAGTDTQYF

V gene: TRBV7-2
clone size: -
D gene: TRBD2
J gene: TRBJ2-7
CDR3 DNA: TGTGCCAGCAGCTCCTCGGCGGGGGGGTACGAGCAGTACTTC
CDR3 protein: CASSSSAGGYEQYF

V gene: TRBV4-3
clone size: many
D gene: TRBD2
J gene: TRBJ2-4
CDR3 DNA: TGCGCCAGCAGCCAAGGTATACTAGCGGGGAATCGGAACATTCAGTACTTC
CDR3 protein: CASSQGILAGNRNIQYF

V gene: TRBV6-2/TRBV6-3
clone size: many
D gene: -
J gene: TRBJ1-4
CDR3 DNA: TGTGCCAGCAGTTCCGGACAGCTTGCAACTAATGAAAAACTGTTTTTT
CDR3 protein: CASSSGQLATNEKLFF

V gene: TRBV19
clone size: -
D gene: -
J gene: TRBJ2-1
CDR3 DNA: TGTGCCAGTAGTATAGGTGGAGCCCTTGAGCAGTTCTTC
CDR3 protein: CASSIGGALEQFF

V gene: TRBV3-1
clone size: few
D gene: TRBD1
J gene: TRBJ1-2
CDR3 DNA: TGTGCCAGCAGCCGAGGACAGGGGCGATCGAACTATGGCTACACCTTC
CDR3 protein: CASSRGQGRSNYGYTF

V gene: TRBV27
clone size: -
D gene: -
J gene: TRBJ2-2
CDR3 DNA: TGTGGCAGCAGTTATTCCAACACCGGGGAGCTGTTTTTT
CDR3 protein: CGSSYSNTGELFF

V gene: TRBV7-2
clone size: many
D gene: -
J gene: TRBJ2-5
CDR3 DNA: TGTGCCAGCAGCTTCAGCCAGCAAGAGACCCAGTACTTC
CDR3 protein: CASSFSQQETQYF

V gene: TRBV30
clone size: many
D gene: TRBD1
J gene: TRBJ2-1
CDR3 DNA: TGTGCCTGGAAGGGACAGGAAAACAATGAGCAGTTCTTC
CDR3 protein: CAWKGQENNEQFF

V gene: TRBV7-6
clone size: many
D gene: TRBD1
J gene: TRBJ2-3
CDR3 DNA: TGTGCCAGCAGCTTAGCCGGGACAGGAAATACGCAGTATTTT
CDR3 protein: CASSLAGTGNTQYF

V gene: TRBV12-3/TRBV12-4
clone size: -
D gene: -
J gene: TRBJ2-2
CDR3 DNA: TGTGCCAGCAGTCCAGTGGACAGTGACACCGGGGAGCTGTTTTTT
CDR3 protein: CASSPVDSDTGELFF

V gene: TRBV15
clone size: many
D gene: TRBD1
J gene: TRBJ2-3
CDR3 DNA: TGTGCCACCAGCACAACGACAGGGGGCTTCACAGATACGCAGTATTTT
CDR3 protein: CATSTTTGGFTDTQYF